The T cell receptor (beta chain) under discussion was sequenced for a study of blood T cell repertoires in COVID-19. Only in-frame clones appear in the TCRdb table, and some are missing; sequencing was by immunoSEQ multiplex PCR. Of a few hundred thousand clones listed, around 83% are singletons. The CDR3 spans 17 residues. Germline-derived CDR1 and CDR2 are MNHEY and SMNVEV (reference sequence). Losses at the gene ends were 4 bases for V and 4 bases for J; bases not matched to a gene: 12. Material for sequencing was peripheral blood. The rearrangement links TRBV27 to TRBJ1-2; 10 positions agree with TRBD1. The sequence was collected from a woman between 40 and 50 years old who had recovered from COVID-19. CDR3 sequence (DNA): TGTGCCAGCAGTTCCGGGACAGGGGTATCTGGCGGCTATGGCTACACCTTC. This gives the protein CASSSGTGVSGGYGYTF.